This record concerns one TCR beta chain sequence. Its target is not known. Patients selected for sequencing had displayed CD8+CD57+ cell expansion by flow cytometry. The CDR3 spans 15 residues. Germline assignment: CDR1 DFQATT and CDR2 SNEGSKA (reference sequence). J gave up 2 bases and V 5 bases, and 8 bases lay outside the gene matches. TCR beta VDJ combinations and CDR3 sequences were profiled from genomic DNA. Each CDR3 protein is one row after TCRdb ran MiXCR on the reads. The repertoire holds 200,000 to 300,000 distinct CDR3 sequences, with 82% as singletons. The sample is drawn from a study of CD8+CD57+ T cells in acquired aplastic anemia. About the research overall: The sorted CD4+ and CD8+ cells yielded an average around 3.2 ug of DNA. Overall study findings and caveats: Common to patients and controls were roughly 30 CD8+ CDR3 sequences.

Sequenced input: sorted CD4+, CD8+, or CD8+CD57+ T cells (not recorded which) from PBMCs. This receptor was identified in a human donor with aplastic anemia. The chain uses TRBV20-1 and TRBJ2-5; 10 bases are shared with TRBD2. CDR3 in DNA: TGCAGTGCTCGACCGGTACTAGCGGGGCAAGAGACCCAGTACTTC. Its translation: CSARPVLAGQETQYF.